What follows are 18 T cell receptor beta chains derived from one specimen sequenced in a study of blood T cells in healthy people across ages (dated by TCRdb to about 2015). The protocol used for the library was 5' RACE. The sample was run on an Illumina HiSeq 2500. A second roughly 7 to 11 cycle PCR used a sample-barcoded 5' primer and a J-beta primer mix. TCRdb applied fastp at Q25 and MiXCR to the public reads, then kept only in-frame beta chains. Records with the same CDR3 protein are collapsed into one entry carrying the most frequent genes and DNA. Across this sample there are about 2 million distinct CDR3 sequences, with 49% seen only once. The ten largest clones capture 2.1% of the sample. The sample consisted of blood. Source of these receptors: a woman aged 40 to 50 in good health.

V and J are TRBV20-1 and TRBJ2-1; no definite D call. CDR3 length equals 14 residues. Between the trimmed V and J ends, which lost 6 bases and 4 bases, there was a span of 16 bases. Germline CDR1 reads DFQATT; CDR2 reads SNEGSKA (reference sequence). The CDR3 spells CSAISSLVYNEQFF. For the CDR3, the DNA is TGCAGTGCCATATCCTCTTTAGTATACAATGAGCAGTTCTTC.

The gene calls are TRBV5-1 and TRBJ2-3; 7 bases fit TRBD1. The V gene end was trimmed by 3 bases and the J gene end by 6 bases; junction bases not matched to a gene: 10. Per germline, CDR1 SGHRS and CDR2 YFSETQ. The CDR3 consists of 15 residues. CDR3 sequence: CASSWDSSIPDTQYF. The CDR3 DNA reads TGCGCCAGCAGCTGGGACAGCAGCATACCCGATACGCAGTATTTT. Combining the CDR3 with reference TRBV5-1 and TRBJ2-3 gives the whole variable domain KAGVTQTPRYLIKTRGQQVTLSCSPISGHRSVSWYQQTPGQGLQFLFEYFSETQRNKGNFPGRFSGRQFSNSRSEMNVSTLELGDSALYLCASSWDSSIPDTQYFGPGTRLTVL.

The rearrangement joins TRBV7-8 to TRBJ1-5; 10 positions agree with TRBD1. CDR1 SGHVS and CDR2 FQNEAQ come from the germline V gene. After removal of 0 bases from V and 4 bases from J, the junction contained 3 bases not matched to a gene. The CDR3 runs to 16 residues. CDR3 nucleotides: TGTGCCAGCAGCTTAGCGCGGGACAGGGGAAATCAGCCCCAGCATTTT. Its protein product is CASSLARDRGNQPQHF.

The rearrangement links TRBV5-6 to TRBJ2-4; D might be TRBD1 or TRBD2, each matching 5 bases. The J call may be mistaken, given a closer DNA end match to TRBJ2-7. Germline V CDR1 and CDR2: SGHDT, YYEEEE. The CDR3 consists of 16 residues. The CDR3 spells CASSSGPFRGGYEQYF. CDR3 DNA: TGTGCCAGCAGCTCGGGGCCATTCAGAGGTGGCTACGAGCAGTACTTC.

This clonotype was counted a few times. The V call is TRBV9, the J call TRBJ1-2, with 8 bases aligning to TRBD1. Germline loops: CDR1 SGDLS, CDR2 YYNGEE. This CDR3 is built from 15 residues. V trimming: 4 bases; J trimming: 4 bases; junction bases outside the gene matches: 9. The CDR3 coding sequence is TGTGCCAGCAGCTCAGGGACAGGATCAGGCTATGGCTACACCTTC. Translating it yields CASSSGTGSGYGYTF.

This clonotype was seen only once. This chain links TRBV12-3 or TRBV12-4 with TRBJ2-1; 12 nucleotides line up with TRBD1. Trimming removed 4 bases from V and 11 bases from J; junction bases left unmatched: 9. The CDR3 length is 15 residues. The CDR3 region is CASSSGQGAVDKQFF. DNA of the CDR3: TGTGCCAGCAGTTCGGGACAGGGGGCGGTCGATAAGCAGTTCTTC.

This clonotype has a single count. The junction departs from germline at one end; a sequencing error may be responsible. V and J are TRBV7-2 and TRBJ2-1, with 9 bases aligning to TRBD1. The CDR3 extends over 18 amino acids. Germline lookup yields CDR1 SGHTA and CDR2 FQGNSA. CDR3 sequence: CASNLGTGRPYSYNEQFF. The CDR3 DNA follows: TGTGCCAGCAACTTAGGGACAGGGCGTCCGTACTCCTACAATGAGCAGTTCTTC.

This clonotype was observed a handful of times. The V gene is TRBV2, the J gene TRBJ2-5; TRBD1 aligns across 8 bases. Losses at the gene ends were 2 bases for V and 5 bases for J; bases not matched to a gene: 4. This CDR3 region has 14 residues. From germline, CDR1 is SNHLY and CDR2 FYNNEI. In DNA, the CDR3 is TGTGCCAGCAGTGAACGGGACAGGTTCGAGACCCAGTACTTC. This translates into CASSERDRFETQYF.

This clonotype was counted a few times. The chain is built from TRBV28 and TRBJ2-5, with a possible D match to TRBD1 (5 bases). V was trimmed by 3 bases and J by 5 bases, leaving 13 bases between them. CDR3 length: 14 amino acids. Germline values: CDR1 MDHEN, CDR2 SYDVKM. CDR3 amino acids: CASSFPAGHETQYF. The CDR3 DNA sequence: TGTGCCAGCAGTTTCCCGGCAGGACATGAGACCCAGTACTTC.

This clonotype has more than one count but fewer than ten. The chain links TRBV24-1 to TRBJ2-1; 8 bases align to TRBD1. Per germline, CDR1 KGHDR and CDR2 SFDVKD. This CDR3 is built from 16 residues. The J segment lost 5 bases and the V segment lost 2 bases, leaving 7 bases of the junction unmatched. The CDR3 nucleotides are TGTGCCACCAGTGATTATGTAGGGACAGGAGACAATGAGCAGTTCTTC. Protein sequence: CATSDYVGTGDNEQFF.

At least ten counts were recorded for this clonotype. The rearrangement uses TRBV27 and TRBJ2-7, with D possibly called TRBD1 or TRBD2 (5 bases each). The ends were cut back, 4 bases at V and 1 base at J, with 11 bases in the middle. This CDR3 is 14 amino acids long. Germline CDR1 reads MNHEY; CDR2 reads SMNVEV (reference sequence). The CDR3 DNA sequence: TGTGCCAGCAGTTGGTCCGGGGCGTCCTACGAGCAGTACTTC. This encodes CASSWSGASYEQYF.

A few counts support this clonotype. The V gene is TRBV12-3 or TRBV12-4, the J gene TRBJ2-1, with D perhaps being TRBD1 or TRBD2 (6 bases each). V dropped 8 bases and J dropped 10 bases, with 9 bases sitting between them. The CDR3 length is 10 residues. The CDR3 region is CASGGGEQFF. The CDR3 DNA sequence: TGTGCCAGCGGAGGGGGGGAGCAGTTCTTC.

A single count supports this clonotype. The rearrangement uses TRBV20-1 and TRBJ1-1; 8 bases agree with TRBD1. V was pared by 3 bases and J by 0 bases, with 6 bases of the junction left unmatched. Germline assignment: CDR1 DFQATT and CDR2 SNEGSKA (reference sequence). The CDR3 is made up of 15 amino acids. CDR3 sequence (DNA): TGCAGTGCTAGTCAGGGGGCGGGGATGAACACTGAAGCTTTCTTT. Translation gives CSASQGAGMNTEAFF.

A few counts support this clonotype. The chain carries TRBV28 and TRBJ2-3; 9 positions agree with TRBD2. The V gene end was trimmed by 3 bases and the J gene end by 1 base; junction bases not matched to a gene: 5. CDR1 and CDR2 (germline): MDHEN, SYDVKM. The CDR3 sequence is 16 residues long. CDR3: CASSFRGGAGTDTQYF. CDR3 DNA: TGTGCCAGCAGTTTCCGCGGGGGGGCAGGCACAGATACGCAGTATTTT.

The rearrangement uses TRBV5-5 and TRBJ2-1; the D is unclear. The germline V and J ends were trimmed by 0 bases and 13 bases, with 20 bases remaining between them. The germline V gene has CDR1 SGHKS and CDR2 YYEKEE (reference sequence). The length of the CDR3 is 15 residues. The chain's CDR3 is CASSLGGRFGETQFF. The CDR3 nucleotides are TGTGCCAGCAGCTTGGGTGGCAGGTTTGGAGAGACCCAGTTCTTC.

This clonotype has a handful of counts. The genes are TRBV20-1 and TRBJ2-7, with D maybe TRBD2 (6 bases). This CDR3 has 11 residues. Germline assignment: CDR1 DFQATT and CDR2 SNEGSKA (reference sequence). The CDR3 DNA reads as TGCAGGGCGGGGAACACCTACGAGCAGTACTTC. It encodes CRAGNTYEQYF.

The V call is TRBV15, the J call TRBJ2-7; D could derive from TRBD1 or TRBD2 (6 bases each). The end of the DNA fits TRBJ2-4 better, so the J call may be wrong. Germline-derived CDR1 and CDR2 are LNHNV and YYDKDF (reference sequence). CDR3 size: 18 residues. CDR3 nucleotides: TGTGCCACCAGCGGTACCCAAATGGGGGGCCTCCTAGGGGGCATTCAGTACTTC. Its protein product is CATSGTQMGGLLGGIQYF.

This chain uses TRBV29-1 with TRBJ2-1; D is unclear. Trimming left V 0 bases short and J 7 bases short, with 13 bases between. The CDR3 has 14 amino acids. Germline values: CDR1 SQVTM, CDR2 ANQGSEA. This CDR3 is CSVEDYRQPNEQFF. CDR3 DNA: TGCAGCGTTGAAGATTATAGGCAGCCTAATGAGCAGTTCTTC.